This is a list of T cell receptor beta chains from one sample in a study of cytomegalovirus exposure and HLA in healthy donors. Method: immunoSEQ multiplex PCR; TCRdb's copy keeps in-frame clones and lacks some. This table has 67,000 or so clones, about 94% appearing once. The sequencing sample was made of PBMCs. Receptors originate from a man younger than 35 in good health and CMV-seropositive. Both conserved end residues are trimmed from each CDR3. A D gene is named only where the DNA matches it firmly.

j_gene: TRBJ2-5
v_gene: TRBV9
d_gene: .
CDR3aa: ASSIQASQETQY

j_gene: TRBJ1-1
v_gene: TRBV5-4
d_gene: TRBD1
CDR3aa: ASSLENRGWSEAF

j_gene: TRBJ2-7
v_gene: TRBV7-6
d_gene: TRBD1
CDR3aa: ASSLELGQGSYEQY

j_gene: TRBJ1-2
v_gene: TRBV7-2
d_gene: .
CDR3aa: ASSQDSYGYT

j_gene: TRBJ2-3
v_gene: TRBV5-1
d_gene: .
CDR3aa: ASSLGQGFTDTQY

j_gene: TRBJ2-1
v_gene: TRBV27
d_gene: .
CDR3aa: ASSLGPRQF

j_gene: TRBJ2-1
v_gene: TRBV7-2
d_gene: TRBD2
CDR3aa: ASSISSGSYNEQF

j_gene: TRBJ1-5
v_gene: TRBV2
d_gene: .
CDR3aa: ASSVAGASNQPQH

j_gene: TRBJ1-3
v_gene: TRBV11-2
d_gene: .
CDR3aa: ASSLIRGRSGNTIY

j_gene: TRBJ2-5
v_gene: TRBV6-6
d_gene: .
CDR3aa: ASSYRLGGAQY

j_gene: TRBJ2-7
v_gene: TRBV28
d_gene: .
CDR3aa: ASRVDSHFSYEQY

j_gene: TRBJ2-6
v_gene: TRBV5-6
d_gene: TRBD2
CDR3aa: ASSLAVAGFTGANVLT

j_gene: TRBJ2-1
v_gene: TRBV27
d_gene: TRBD2
CDR3aa: ASSLERENEQF

j_gene: TRBJ1-2
v_gene: TRBV6-5
d_gene: TRBD1
CDR3aa: ASSPTGANGYT

j_gene: TRBJ2-5
v_gene: TRBV2
d_gene: .
CDR3aa: ASSGIKRGGQETQY

j_gene: TRBJ2-1
v_gene: TRBV6-4
d_gene: .
CDR3aa: ASRNSPGGDYNEQF

j_gene: TRBJ2-3
v_gene: TRBV7-6
d_gene: TRBD2
CDR3aa: ASTRLAGVEDTQY

j_gene: TRBJ1-2
v_gene: TRBV2
d_gene: .
CDR3aa: ASRTGPSYGYT

j_gene: TRBJ2-7
v_gene: TRBV7-2
d_gene: .
CDR3aa: ASSFSAVNSYEQY

j_gene: TRBJ2-1
v_gene: TRBV9
d_gene: .
CDR3aa: ASSVAALSGSGDNEQF

j_gene: TRBJ2-2
v_gene: TRBV6-5
d_gene: .
CDR3aa: ASRGHQGRIGELF

j_gene: TRBJ2-5
v_gene: TRBV9
d_gene: .
CDR3aa: ASSVAGGIAETQY

j_gene: TRBJ2-1
v_gene: TRBV29-1
d_gene: TRBD2
CDR3aa: SVERTSGQLNEQF

j_gene: TRBJ2-3
v_gene: TRBV29-1
d_gene: .
CDR3aa: SVDGGGTDTQY

j_gene: TRBJ2-7
v_gene: TRBV27
d_gene: TRBD2
CDR3aa: ASSVRLAGGPSEQY

j_gene: TRBJ2-7
v_gene: TRBV7-8
d_gene: .
CDR3aa: ASSFTGLETEEQY

j_gene: TRBJ1-5
v_gene: TRBV28
d_gene: .
CDR3aa: ASSFEGREDQPQH

j_gene: TRBJ2-7
v_gene: TRBV5-1
d_gene: TRBD2
CDR3aa: ASSLPLAGGAREQY

j_gene: TRBJ2-1
v_gene: TRBV4-2
d_gene: .
CDR3aa: ASSLPLLAGSYNEQF

j_gene: TRBJ2-2
v_gene: TRBV19
d_gene: .
CDR3aa: ASSLTGRFGGELF

j_gene: TRBJ2-1
v_gene: TRBV7-7
d_gene: .
CDR3aa: ASSFPEGVNEQF

j_gene: TRBJ2-7
v_gene: TRBV9
d_gene: TRBD2
CDR3aa: ASSPGGSTFYEQY

j_gene: TRBJ2-7
v_gene: TRBV18
d_gene: .
CDR3aa: ASSPPSSYEQY

j_gene: TRBJ2-7
v_gene: TRBV6-5
d_gene: .
CDR3aa: ASSPGSPVQY

j_gene: TRBJ1-2
v_gene: TRBV2
d_gene: TRBD1
CDR3aa: ASMDRGFVRYGYT

j_gene: TRBJ2-7
v_gene: TRBV11-2
d_gene: .
CDR3aa: ASSLAADSYEQY

j_gene: TRBJ2-6
v_gene: TRBV25-1
d_gene: .
CDR3aa: ASSPVGANVLT

j_gene: TRBJ2-7
v_gene: TRBV4-1
d_gene: .
CDR3aa: ASSQGGPYEQY

j_gene: TRBJ2-3
v_gene: TRBV5-1
d_gene: .
CDR3aa: ASSGPTGLITDTQY

j_gene: TRBJ1-1
v_gene: TRBV18
d_gene: TRBD1
CDR3aa: ASSPNRGVNTEAF

j_gene: TRBJ2-2
v_gene: TRBV7-9
d_gene: TRBD1
CDR3aa: ASSSDRGNTGELF

j_gene: TRBJ1-2
v_gene: TRBV18
d_gene: TRBD1
CDR3aa: ASSPRTGDGYT

j_gene: TRBJ1-2
v_gene: TRBV5-1
d_gene: TRBD1
CDR3aa: ASSPGGAVDGYT

j_gene: TRBJ1-4
v_gene: TRBV28
d_gene: .
CDR3aa: ASSFFRGTNEKLF

j_gene: TRBJ1-1
v_gene: TRBV27
d_gene: TRBD1
CDR3aa: ASRGQGVNTEAF

j_gene: TRBJ2-1
v_gene: TRBV27
d_gene: .
CDR3aa: ASSLSSSGVHNEQF

j_gene: TRBJ2-2
v_gene: TRBV27
d_gene: .
CDR3aa: ASSPDSFGGELF

j_gene: TRBJ2-3
v_gene: TRBV28
d_gene: TRBD2
CDR3aa: ASSLHGTWGLDSTDTQY

j_gene: TRBJ2-3
v_gene: TRBV6-5
d_gene: .
CDR3aa: ASSSPGDTQY

j_gene: TRBJ1-2
v_gene: TRBV29-1
d_gene: .
CDR3aa: SVVWADYGYT

j_gene: TRBJ2-2
v_gene: TRBV11-1
d_gene: .
CDR3aa: ASSLDGHGTGELF